Listed here are 28 T cell receptor beta chains from one sample, sequenced in a study of OX40 agonist ivuxolimab in advanced cancers. The repertoire was sequenced with immunoSEQ multiplex PCR; TCRdb's copy has only in-frame clones and lacks some. The sample holds fewer than 95,000 clones, 65% to 90% seen once. Sequences were derived from CD4+ or CD8+ T cells sorted from blood, sampled in a trial of the OX40 agonist ivuxolimab. These receptors were collected from an adult with an advanced solid tumor such as melanoma, head and neck, liver or kidney cancer.

The chain uses TRBV18 and TRBJ2-7; D call uncertain. Germline V gives CDR1 KGHSH, CDR2 LQKENI. V was pared by 5 bases and J by 3 bases, with 14 bases between. The CDR3 loop spans 14 amino acids. The DNA for the CDR3 is TGTGCCAGCTCATCGTACGGGTCCTTCTACGAGCAGTACTTC. As protein: CASSSYGSFYEQYF. Full variable domain (missing parts from reference TRBV18 and TRBJ2-7): NAGVMQNPRHLVRRRGQEARLRCSPMKGHSHVYWYRQLPEEGLKFMVYLQKENIIDESGMPKERFSAEFPKEGPSILRIQQVVRGDSAAYFCASSSYGSFYEQYFGPGTRLTVT.

The chain couples TRBV18 to TRBJ2-3; TRBD1 might be the D (5 bases). Trimming left V 0 bases short and J 6 bases short, with 7 bases between. CDR1 is KGHSH, CDR2 LQKENI, per germline. The CDR3 runs 13 residues. The CDR3 sequence is CASSPPAGDTQYF. As DNA, the CDR3 is TGTGCCAGCTCACCACCGGCAGGGGATACGCAGTATTTT.

The chain uses TRBV6-5 and TRBJ1-5, with D maybe TRBD1 (6 bases). From germline, CDR1 is MNHEY and CDR2 SVGAGI. Trimming shortened V by 2 bases and J by 5 bases, and 13 bases separated the two germline ends. The CDR3 has 15 amino acids. The CDR3: CASSYGGGSHQPQHF. As DNA, the CDR3 is TGTGCCAGCAGTTACGGGGGCGGGAGTCATCAGCCCCAGCATTTT.

The chain employs TRBV7-2 and TRBJ2-7; D tentatively reads TRBD1 or TRBD2 (6 bases each). The CDR3 is 17 residues long. Germline assignment: CDR1 SGHTA and CDR2 FQGNSA. Trimming left V 5 bases short and J 0 bases short, with 20 bases between. CDR3 DNA: TGTGCCAGCAGCCCACGATTGGGGGGCCCCAGCTCCTACGAGCAGTACTTC. Its protein product is CASSPRLGGPSSYEQYF.

The genes are TRBV19 and TRBJ2-1; 12 positions agree with TRBD2. This CDR3 has 15 amino acids. V was pared by 6 bases and J by 6 bases, with 6 bases of the junction left unmatched. The germline gives CDR1 LNHDA, CDR2 SQIVND (reference sequence). Here the CDR3 reads CASSHLAGGPNEQFF. The CDR3, as DNA: TGTGCCAGTAGCCACCTAGCGGGGGGGCCCAATGAGCAGTTCTTC.

This clone has a handful of counts. The J gene is TRBJ2-3, the V gene TRBV6-5; perhaps TRBD1 as D (7 bases). CDR3 size: 15 residues. Trimming took 0 bases from V and 5 from J, leaving 12 bases between them. Germline CDR1 and CDR2: MNHEY and SVGAGI. CDR3 in amino acids: CASSYSTGRGDTQYF. CDR3 DNA: TGTGCCAGCAGTTACTCGACAGGGCGGGGAGATACGCAGTATTTT.

This clone was seen a handful of times. V and J are TRBV7-2 and TRBJ1-3, with D unresolved. Trimming took 0 bases from V and 3 from J, leaving 12 bases between them. This CDR3 comprises 16 residues. Germline assignment: CDR1 SGHTA and CDR2 FQGNSA. CDR3 protein: CASSLAGGDLGNTIYF. DNA for the CDR3: TGTGCCAGCAGCTTAGCCGGCGGCGACCTTGGAAACACCATATATTTT.

The table lists this clone with a count of one. The chain employs TRBV7-3 and TRBJ1-5; D is possibly TRBD1 (6 bases). Per germline, CDR1 SGHTA and CDR2 FQGTGA. CDR3 length: 15 residues. V was cut by 5 bases and J by 3 bases, with 14 bases left in between. In DNA, the CDR3 is TGTGCCAGCAGCGCGAGGGGGGGGCACAATCAGCCCCAGCATTTT. As protein: CASSARGGHNQPQHF.

This clone turned up a few times. The chain couples TRBV18 to TRBJ2-5, with D possibly matching TRBD1 (6 bases). V dropped 6 bases and J dropped 6 bases, with 17 bases sitting between them. CDR3 length: 14 amino acids. Looked up from germline, CDR1 is KGHSH and CDR2 is LQKENI. The CDR3 DNA reads TGTGCCAGCTCCCGGACAGTAGGGATCAAGACCCAGTACTTC. Encoded protein: CASSRTVGIKTQYF. Looking up the rest from reference TRBV18 and TRBJ2-5 gives the full variable domain: NAGVMQNPRHLVRRRGQEARLRCSPMKGHSHVYWYRQLPEEGLKFMVYLQKENIIDESGMPKERFSAEFPKEGPSILRIQQVVRGDSAAYFCASSRTVGIKTQYFGPGTRLLVL.

V gene TRBV7-2 combines with J gene TRBJ1-2; D uncertain. Trimming took off 5 bases at V and 3 bases at J, with 10 bases between the two ends. The CDR3 spans 13 residues. The V gene's germline CDR1 is SGHTA and CDR2 FQGNSA. In nucleotides, the CDR3 is TGTGCCAGCAGCCCATCACGGGACTATGGCTACACCTTC. It is translated as CASSPSRDYGYTF.

In this sample, this clone turned up a few times. The rearrangement uses TRBV4-3 and TRBJ1-5, with D maybe TRBD1 (6 bases). Trimming removed 0 bases at V and 7 bases at J, with 16 bases between. CDR1 and CDR2 (germline): LGHNA, YSLEER. CDR3 size: 16 residues. In nucleotides, the CDR3 is TGCGCCAGCAGCCAAGAGACAGGAGCCTTAGGACAGCCCCAGCATTTT. Translated, it gives CASSQETGALGQPQHF.

The rearrangement links TRBV5-1 to TRBJ2-5, with D perhaps being TRBD1 or TRBD2 (5 bases each). V lost 0 bases, J lost 7 bases, and 16 bases lay in between. This CDR3 has 15 residues. Germline V gives CDR1 SGHRS, CDR2 YFSETQ. The CDR3 DNA reads as TGCGCCAGCAGCTTGGGAGGTCAGTCTGGGACGACCCAGTACTTC. It is translated as CASSLGGQSGTTQYF.

This sequence joins TRBV18 and TRBJ2-3; D uncertain. CDR1 and CDR2 from the germline V gene are KGHSH and LQKENI. V was trimmed by 2 bases and J by 4 bases, leaving 16 bases between them. The CDR3 totals 16 residues. Here the CDR3 reads CASSPIGWRGADTQYF. DNA for the CDR3: TGTGCCAGCTCACCAATCGGGTGGAGAGGCGCAGATACGCAGTATTTT.

The CDR3, as DNA: TGTGCCAGCAGAACGAAGGGGGTTGGTGAAGCTTTCTTT. This translates into CASRTKGVGEAFF. This rearrangement joins TRBV7-2 to TRBJ1-1, with D possibly TRBD1 on 6 matching bases. The CDR3 has 13 amino acids. V gave up 6 bases and J gave up 7 bases, with 15 bases separating them. Germline V gene sequence: CDR1 SGHTA, CDR2 FQGNSA.

The CDR3: CASSLGQEIDTQYF. As DNA, the CDR3 is TGCGCCAGCAGCCTGGGACAGGAGATAGATACGCAGTATTTT. This chain connects TRBV5-1 to TRBJ2-3, with 8 positions matching TRBD1. CDR3 size: 14 residues. V trimming: 4 bases; J trimming: 5 bases; junction bases outside the gene matches: 6. The germline V gene encodes CDR1 SGHRS and CDR2 YFSETQ.

V and J are TRBV7-9 and TRBJ1-5, with unresolved D. This CDR3 is 14 amino acids long. The V end lost 5 bases, the J end lost 9 bases, and 17 bases lay between the germline ends. Germline V gene data show CDR1 as SEHNR and CDR2 as FQNEAQ (reference sequence). The CDR3 protein is CASSATGPSRPQHF. The DNA of the CDR3 is TGTGCCAGCAGCGCGACCGGGCCGTCGAGGCCCCAGCATTTT.

This clone was observed a few times. The chain joins TRBV5-4 to TRBJ2-3; 10 positions match TRBD2. There are 16 residues in the CDR3. V lost 4 bases, J lost 5 bases, and 10 bases stayed unmatched. Germline CDR1 SGHNT, CDR2 YYREEE (reference sequence). The CDR3 bases are TGTGCCAGCAGCCCCGGCCAGCGGGGGGGTTTAGATACGCAGTATTTT. It encodes CASSPGQRGGLDTQYF.

Details on this clone: Other DNA sequences within the sample encode an identical CDR3. The chain recombines TRBV7-2 with TRBJ1-1; a weak D match, TRBD1 (5 bases). The CDR3 is 14 residues long. Per the germline V gene, CDR1 is SGHTA and CDR2 is FQGNSA. V was shortened by 5 bases and J by 3 bases, with 13 bases between the two germline ends. This chain's CDR3 is CASSHPLGDTEAFF. The CDR3 bases are TGTGCCAGCAGCCATCCACTAGGGGACACTGAAGCTTTCTTT.

This clone was counted between two and nine times. The rearrangement uses TRBV2 and TRBJ2-2; 10 bases agree with TRBD1. J was trimmed by 4 bases and V by 5 bases; bases with no gene match: 4. This CDR3 contains 15 residues. From germline, CDR1 is SNHLY and CDR2 FYNNEI. This CDR3 reads CASSLRTGGTGELFF. In nucleotides, the CDR3 is TGTGCCAGCAGTCTCCGGACAGGGGGCACCGGGGAGCTGTTTTTT.

The rearrangement joins TRBV6-5 to TRBJ2-7, with D perhaps TRBD2 (6 bases). With 5 bases removed from V and 0 bases from J, the gap between germline ends came to 14 bases. This CDR3 spans 15 amino acids. Germline-derived CDR1 and CDR2 are MNHEY and SVGAGI. Written as DNA, the CDR3 is TGTGCCAGCAGTGGCGGGGACGGATACTCCTACGAGCAGTACTTC. It translates to CASSGGDGYSYEQYF.

Here the CDR3 DNA reads TGTGCCAGCAGCTTAATGGGTGGCTACACCTTC. Protein: CASSLMGGYTF. The rearrangement uses TRBV7-9 and TRBJ1-2; no reliable D call. Germline V gene data show CDR1 as SEHNR and CDR2 as FQNEAQ (reference sequence). The V end lost 2 bases, the J end lost 7 bases, and 5 bases lay between the germline ends. The CDR3 length is 11 residues.

CDR3 sequence: CASTPLGTEQFF. CDR3 in DNA: TGTGCCAGCACACCCTTGGGGACTGAGCAGTTCTTC. The chain couples TRBV7-2 to TRBJ2-1; perhaps D is TRBD1 or TRBD2 (5 bases each). The germline V gene encodes CDR1 SGHTA and CDR2 FQGNSA. The CDR3 is made up of 12 amino acids. V shed 7 bases and J shed 9 bases, with 13 bases lying between them.

The chain has TRBV23-1 and TRBJ1-6; weak D call: TRBD1 (5 bases). TRBV23-1 is an ORF, and what it does is uncertain. V shed 6 bases and J shed 4 bases, with 10 bases lying between them. The CDR3 covers 14 residues. The chain's CDR3 is CASSLYRYNSPLHF. The CDR3 DNA follows: TGCGCCAGCAGCCTTTACAGGTATAATTCACCCCTCCACTTT.

The chain combines TRBV5-5 with TRBJ2-6; D is ambiguous. In germline, CDR1 is SGHKS, CDR2 YYEKEE (reference sequence). V was clipped by 4 bases and J by 0 bases, with 8 bases between them. The CDR3 has 15 residues. The CDR3 DNA sequence: TGTGCCAGCAGCCTGGTAGCCTCTGGGGCCAACGTCCTGACTTTC. Translated, it gives CASSLVASGANVLTF.

The gene calls are TRBV12-5 and TRBJ1-1; 10 bases are a match to TRBD1. The CDR3 loop spans 14 amino acids. J gave up 3 bases and V 7 bases, and 5 bases lay outside the gene matches. Germline CDR1 is LGHNT and CDR2 is FRNRAP. The CDR3 DNA sequence: TGTGCTAGTGTTAGGGACAGGGGTGACACTGAAGCTTTCTTT. Encoded protein: CASVRDRGDTEAFF.

This clone showed up just once. This chain joins TRBV6-5 and TRBJ1-2, with D unclear. Germline V gene lookup returns CDR1 MNHEY and CDR2 SVGAGI. Trimming removed 2 bases from V and 4 bases from J, with 8 bases in between. The CDR3 runs 13 residues. CDR3 bases: TGTGCCAGCAGTTACGACCCCCGCTATGGCTACACCTTC. Translated: CASSYDPRYGYTF.

The chain combines TRBV15 with TRBJ1-5; D is undetermined. Deletions cut 4 bases from V and 7 bases from J, with 11 bases between. Germline V lookup: CDR1 LNHNV, CDR2 YYDKDF (reference sequence). CDR3 length: 13 amino acids. The CDR3 region has the DNA TGTGCCACCAGCACCGATTCGGGCCAGCCCCAGCATTTT. Translated, it gives CATSTDSGQPQHF.

The chain carries TRBV7-9 and TRBJ1-6; possibly TRBD1 for D (5 bases). Trimming took 5 bases from V and 3 from J, leaving 8 bases between them. In germline, CDR1 is SEHNR, CDR2 FQNEAQ (reference sequence). The CDR3 spans 14 residues. The CDR3 region is CASSDRYYNSPLHF. Here the CDR3 DNA reads TGTGCCAGCAGCGACAGATACTATAATTCACCCCTCCACTTT.